This TCR beta chain stems from a study of CD8 T cells in Susac syndrome. Turning to the study itself: Treatment at blood withdrawal was none, corticosteroids, or intravenous immunoglobulin alone in Susac syndrome patients.

Through negative isolation, CD4+ and CD8+ T cells were obtained, while TEMRA cells were enriched using FACS. The trim removed 4 bases at V and 7 bases at J, leaving 7 bases unmatched. Germline V lookup: CDR1 KGHDR, CDR2 SFDVKD. There are 15 residues in the CDR3. Random hexamers served to reverse transcribe roughly 0.45 to 1 ug RNA. A multiplex approach, immunoSEQ multiplex PCR, amplified TCR beta CDR3 across 54 Vbeta and 13 Jbeta. TCRdb re-derived calls from the immunoSEQ multiplex PCR reads in MiXCR, one entry per CDR3 protein. This table holds 100,000 to 150,000 distinct CDR3 sequences, approximately 96% found once.

The material sequenced was CD4+ T cells from PBMCs. The receptor's source is a human donor with Susac syndrome. The chain uses TRBV24-1 and TRBJ2-3; the match to TRBD2 covers 10 bases. The CDR3 reads CATSDPSGSGNTQYF. The CDR3 DNA reads TGTGCCACCAGTGACCCTAGCGGGAGCGGAAATACGCAGTATTTT.